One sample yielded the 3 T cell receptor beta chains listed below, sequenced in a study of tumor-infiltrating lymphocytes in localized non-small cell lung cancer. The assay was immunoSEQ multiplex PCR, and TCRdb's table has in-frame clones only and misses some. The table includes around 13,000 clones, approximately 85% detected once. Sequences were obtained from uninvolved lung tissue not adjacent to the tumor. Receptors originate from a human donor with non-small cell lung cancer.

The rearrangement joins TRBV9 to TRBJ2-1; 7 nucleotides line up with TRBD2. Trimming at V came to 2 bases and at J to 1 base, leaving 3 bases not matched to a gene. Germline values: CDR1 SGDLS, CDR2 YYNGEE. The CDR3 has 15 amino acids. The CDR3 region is CASSVSGGSYNEQFF. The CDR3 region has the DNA TGTGCCAGCAGCGTTTCGGGGGGATCCTACAATGAGCAGTTCTTC.

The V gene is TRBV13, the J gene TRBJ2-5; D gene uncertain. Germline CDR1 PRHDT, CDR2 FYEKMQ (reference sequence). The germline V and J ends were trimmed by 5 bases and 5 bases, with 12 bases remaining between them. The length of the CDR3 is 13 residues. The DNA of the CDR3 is TGTGCCAGCAGCCCTCGGGCATCTGAGACCCAGTACTTC. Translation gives CASSPRASETQYF. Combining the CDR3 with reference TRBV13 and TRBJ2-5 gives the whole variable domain AAGVIQSPRHLIKEKRETATLKCYPIPRHDTVYWYQQGPGQDPQFLISFYEKMQSDKGSIPDRFSAQQFSDYHSELNMSSLELGDSALYFCASSPRASETQYFGPGTRLLVL.

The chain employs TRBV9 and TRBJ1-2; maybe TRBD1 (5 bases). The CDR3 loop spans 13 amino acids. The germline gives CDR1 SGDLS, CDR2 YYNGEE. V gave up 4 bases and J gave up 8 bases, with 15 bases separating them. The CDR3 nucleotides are TGTGCCAGCAGCAATTTTATCAGGGACGGCTACACCTTC. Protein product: CASSNFIRDGYTF. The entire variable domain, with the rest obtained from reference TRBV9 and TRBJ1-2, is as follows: DSGVTQTPKHLITATGQRVTLRCSPRSGDLSVYWYQQSLDQGLQFLIQYYNGEERAKGNILERFSAQQFPDLHSELNLSSLELGDSALYFCASSNFIRDGYTFGSGTRLTVV.